These T cell receptor beta chains were read from a single sample in a study of blood T cell repertoires in COVID-19. Clones were read by immunoSEQ multiplex PCR, and TCRdb kept only the in-frame ones, dropping some. Among 650,000 to 800,000 clones, 80% to 90% were seen once, and the ten largest hold around 0.3%. The sample was peripheral blood. The receptors originated from a woman aged 18-29 years with acute or convalescent COVID-19. The CDR3 runs from the conserved cysteine through the conserved F or W. The order of the fields is V gene, CDR3 length, clone size, D gene, J gene, CDR3 DNA, CDR3 protein. The D gene is left open where the match is weak. Size is omitted from some rows. Given values are once, few, many or a class for expanded clones.

v_gene: TRBV19
len: 13
abundance: NA
d_gene: NA
j_gene: TRBJ1-2
CDR3nt: TGTGCCAGTAATAGTTGGGGCCTCTGGGGCTACACCTTC
CDR3aa: CASNSWGLWGYTF

v_gene: TRBV5-6
len: 15
abundance: NA
d_gene: TRBD1
j_gene: TRBJ1-4
CDR3nt: TGTGCCAGCAGCTTCTTCGACAGGGAGAATGAAAAACTGTTTTTT
CDR3aa: CASSFFDRENEKLFF

v_gene: TRBV9
len: 15
abundance: few
d_gene: TRBD1
j_gene: TRBJ1-2
CDR3nt: TGTGCCAGCAGCAGAGAACAGGGGGCTAACTATGGCTACACCTTC
CDR3aa: CASSREQGANYGYTF

v_gene: TRBV29-1
len: 14
abundance: NA
d_gene: TRBD2
j_gene: TRBJ2-5
CDR3nt: TGCAGCGTTGATTGGACTAGCGGTACGGAGACCCAGTACTTC
CDR3aa: CSVDWTSGTETQYF

v_gene: TRBV5-4
len: 13
abundance: NA
d_gene: NA
j_gene: TRBJ1-1
CDR3nt: TGTGCCAGCAGGGGGGACTCAAACACTGAAGCTTTCTTT
CDR3aa: CASRGDSNTEAFF

v_gene: TRBV5-1
len: 14
abundance: once
d_gene: NA
j_gene: TRBJ1-2
CDR3nt: TGCGCCAGCAGCACGAGTGGGGGCAACTATGGCTACACCTTC
CDR3aa: CASSTSGGNYGYTF

v_gene: TRBV5-6
len: 15
abundance: NA
d_gene: NA
j_gene: TRBJ1-1
CDR3nt: TGTGCCAGCAGCCCCACGGACTTTATGAACACTGAAGCTTTCTTT
CDR3aa: CASSPTDFMNTEAFF

v_gene: TRBV29-1
len: 12
abundance: once
d_gene: NA
j_gene: TRBJ2-2
CDR3nt: TGCAGCGTTGAGCGGGGGCCCGGGGAGCTGTTTTTT
CDR3aa: CSVERGPGELFF

v_gene: TRBV6-4
len: 16
abundance: NA
d_gene: NA
j_gene: TRBJ1-6
CDR3nt: TGTGCCAGCAGTGCACAGGGATACCCTTATAATTCACCCCTCCACTTT
CDR3aa: CASSAQGYPYNSPLHF

v_gene: TRBV6-6
len: 14
abundance: NA
d_gene: TRBD2
j_gene: TRBJ2-1
CDR3nt: TGTGCCAGCAGATTAGCGGGGGGGATCAATGAGCAGTTCTTC
CDR3aa: CASRLAGGINEQFF

v_gene: TRBV7-2
len: 15
abundance: NA
d_gene: NA
j_gene: TRBJ2-7
CDR3nt: TGTGCCAGCAGCTTAGAGGACAGCGGTACCTACGAGCAGTACTTC
CDR3aa: CASSLEDSGTYEQYF

v_gene: TRBV27
len: 15
abundance: NA
d_gene: NA
j_gene: TRBJ2-2
CDR3nt: TGTGCCAGCAGTAGGGGTTGGGGGGACACCGGGGAGCTGTTTTTT
CDR3aa: CASSRGWGDTGELFF

v_gene: TRBV5-5
len: 12
abundance: NA
d_gene: NA
j_gene: TRBJ2-7
CDR3nt: TGTGCCAGCAGCTTGGCAGACTACGAGCAGTACTTC
CDR3aa: CASSLADYEQYF

v_gene: TRBV6-5
len: 14
abundance: NA
d_gene: NA
j_gene: TRBJ2-2
CDR3nt: TGTGCCAGCAGTCCAAGACTAGGCGCGGGGGAGCTGTTTTTT
CDR3aa: CASSPRLGAGELFF

v_gene: TRBV24-1
len: 15
abundance: NA
d_gene: TRBD1
j_gene: TRBJ1-5
CDR3nt: TGTGCCACTCAACAGGGGGTTAAGGGCAATCAGCCCCAGCATTTT
CDR3aa: CATQQGVKGNQPQHF

v_gene: TRBV6-5
len: 14
abundance: NA
d_gene: NA
j_gene: TRBJ1-3
CDR3nt: TGTGCCAGCAGTCCCTCAGGGGCCGGAGACACCATATATTTT
CDR3aa: CASSPSGAGDTIYF

v_gene: TRBV5-1
len: 13
abundance: NA
d_gene: NA
j_gene: TRBJ1-3
CDR3nt: TGCGCCAGCAGACAGGGATCTGGAAACACCATATATTTT
CDR3aa: CASRQGSGNTIYF

v_gene: TRBV19
len: 18
abundance: NA
d_gene: TRBD2
j_gene: TRBJ2-7
CDR3nt: TGTGCCAGTTTCCCGACAAGCTCAACTAGCGGGGGTTCCTACGAGCAGTACTTC
CDR3aa: CASFPTSSTSGGSYEQYF

v_gene: TRBV24-1
len: 16
abundance: NA
d_gene: TRBD1
j_gene: TRBJ1-3
CDR3nt: TGTGCCACCAGTGACTTGGGACAGCACTCTGGAAACACCATATATTTT
CDR3aa: CATSDLGQHSGNTIYF

v_gene: TRBV12-5
len: 18
abundance: NA
d_gene: NA
j_gene: TRBJ2-3
CDR3nt: TGTGCTAGTGGTTTGGTAAACGGGGGGCCCTTTAGCACAGATACGCAGTATTTT
CDR3aa: CASGLVNGGPFSTDTQYF

v_gene: TRBV27
len: 15
abundance: NA
d_gene: NA
j_gene: TRBJ1-2
CDR3nt: TGTGCCAGCAGTTCCCAGGGTTTCCGCGGCTATGGCTACACCTTC
CDR3aa: CASSSQGFRGYGYTF

v_gene: TRBV19
len: 18
abundance: NA
d_gene: TRBD1
j_gene: TRBJ1-6
CDR3nt: TGTGCCAGTAGTATAGCTAACCACGACAGGGTGGTTAATTCACCCCTCCACTTT
CDR3aa: CASSIANHDRVVNSPLHF

v_gene: TRBV2
len: 13
abundance: NA
d_gene: NA
j_gene: TRBJ1-2
CDR3nt: TGTGCCAGCAGGTGGGGGGAGGGCTATGGCTACACCTTC
CDR3aa: CASRWGEGYGYTF

v_gene: TRBV6-6
len: 16
abundance: NA
d_gene: TRBD1
j_gene: TRBJ2-7
CDR3nt: TGTGCCAGCAGCTTTACGGTAGGGGGCGAAGTGGACGAGCAGTACTTC
CDR3aa: CASSFTVGGEVDEQYF

v_gene: TRBV27
len: 16
abundance: NA
d_gene: TRBD2
j_gene: TRBJ2-3
CDR3nt: TGTGCCAGCAGTCCCGTAGCGGGGGAGACCACAGATACGCAGTATTTT
CDR3aa: CASSPVAGETTDTQYF

v_gene: TRBV5-1
len: 14
abundance: NA
d_gene: TRBD1
j_gene: TRBJ2-7
CDR3nt: TGCGCCAGCAGCTCGACAGGGGGGCAGGACGAGCAGTACTTC
CDR3aa: CASSSTGGQDEQYF

v_gene: TRBV6-5
len: 13
abundance: NA
d_gene: NA
j_gene: TRBJ1-2
CDR3nt: TGTGCCAGCAGTTACACCCGGGGGGATGGCTACACCTTC
CDR3aa: CASSYTRGDGYTF

v_gene: TRBV4-3
len: 14
abundance: NA
d_gene: NA
j_gene: TRBJ2-4
CDR3nt: TGCGCCAGCAGCCAAGTCCTAGCCAAAAACATTCAGTACTTC
CDR3aa: CASSQVLAKNIQYF